Each of the 8 T cell receptor beta chains below was sequenced from the same sample in a study of cytomegalovirus exposure and HLA in healthy donors. Primers included in the PCR were 60 Vbeta and 13 Jbeta primers. Produced via immunoSEQ multiplex PCR; TCRdb's table is partial and in-frame only. Among over 200,000 clones listed, around 76% were seen once. Source material: PBMCs. These receptors all stem from a woman aged 40 to 49 in good health and CMV-seropositive.

The chain is built from TRBV19 and TRBJ1-1; TRBD1 might be the D (5 bases). The CDR3 contains 12 residues. From germline, CDR1 is LNHDA and CDR2 SQIVND (reference sequence). The germline V and J ends were trimmed by 7 bases and 5 bases, with 11 bases remaining between them. The CDR3 here is CASTRGLTEAFF. CDR3 bases: TGTGCCAGTACAAGGGGATTGACTGAAGCTTTCTTT.

This clone was detected only a few times. The chain is built from TRBV29-1 and TRBJ1-4, with D tentatively TRBD1 (5 bases). V lost 4 bases, J lost 2 bases, and 14 bases lay in between. Germline-derived CDR1 and CDR2 are SQVTM and ANQGSEA. CDR3 length: 15 residues. The CDR3 region has the DNA TGCAGCGTTGCTAGAGCGGGGGGGACTAATGAAAAACTGTTTTTT. Translation: CSVARAGGTNEKLFF.

This sequence joins TRBV29-1 and TRBJ1-1; no clear D. The germline V gene has CDR1 SQVTM and CDR2 ANQGSEA. V was cut by 1 base and J by 1 base, with 7 bases left in between. This CDR3 contains 13 residues. The CDR3 region is CSVEVQTNTEAFF. The CDR3 DNA is TGCAGCGTTGAAGTACAGACGAACACTGAAGCTTTCTTT.

The rearrangement joins TRBV5-4 to TRBJ2-6; 7 bases are a match to TRBD1. This CDR3 contains 17 residues. Germline CDR1 is SGHNT and CDR2 is YYREEE (reference sequence). Trimming took 3 bases from V and 0 from J; bases not matched to a gene: 6. The DNA for the CDR3 is TGTGCCAGCAGCTCAAGGACAGGCAGCTCTGGGGCCAACGTCCTGACTTTC. This gives the protein CASSSRTGSSGANVLTF.

This clone was found once. The genes are TRBV10-3 and TRBJ1-1; possible D gene TRBD1, 6 bases. Germline V CDR1 and CDR2: ENHRY, SYGVKD. CDR3 length: 12 amino acids. Trimming pared 3 bases from V and 8 bases from J, leaving 10 bases between. The CDR3 coding sequence is TGTGCCATCAGTGAACCCACAGGGGAAGCTTTCTTT. As protein: CAISEPTGEAFF.

The chain uses TRBV6-5 and TRBJ2-7, with TRBD1 matching over 7 bases. J lost 6 bases, V lost 6 bases, and 11 bases had no gene match. The CDR3 has 14 residues. CDR1 is MNHEY and CDR2 is SVGAGI in the germline V gene. CDR3 coding DNA: TGTGCCAGCAGCCCGGACAGGTTCTACGGCGAGCAGTACTTC. Translated, it gives CASSPDRFYGEQYF.

The chain has TRBV5-5 and TRBJ2-7, with a weak D call TRBD1 (6 bases). CDR1 and CDR2 from the germline V gene are SGHKS and YYEKEE (reference sequence). V lost 0 bases and J 2 bases, leaving 9 bases between the germline ends. The CDR3 totals 14 residues. Here the CDR3 DNA reads TGTGCCAGCAGCTTGGTCTGGACAGCCTACGAGCAGTACTTC. Protein: CASSLVWTAYEQYF.

The chain carries TRBV10-3 and TRBJ2-7; 8 bases match TRBD1. With V trimmed by 7 bases and J by 5 bases, 4 bases remained unmatched. Germline values: CDR1 ENHRY, CDR2 SYGVKD. This CDR3 has 12 amino acids. The CDR3 sequence is CAIKLQGDEQYF. The CDR3 region has the DNA TGTGCCATCAAATTACAGGGGGACGAGCAGTACTTC.